This T cell receptor (beta chain) was sequenced during a study of OX40 agonist ivuxolimab in advanced cancers. V lost 6 bases and J lost 5, with 14 bases in between. There are 14 residues in the CDR3. Per germline, CDR1 MRHNA and CDR2 SNTAGT. In its sample, this clone was seen once. The data were produced by immunoSEQ multiplex PCR, yet TCRdb's version contains in-frame clones alone and is incomplete. The table includes 70,000 or so clones, around 87% detected once. The clonotype was recovered from an adult with an advanced solid tumor such as melanoma, head and neck, liver or kidney cancer. The chain couples TRBV6-4 to TRBJ2-1; possible D gene TRBD1, 5 bases. The specimen was CD4+ or CD8+ T cells sorted from blood, collected in a trial of the OX40 agonist ivuxolimab. In DNA, the CDR3 is TGTGCCAGCAGACGACAGATAGGGGACAATGAGCAGTTCTTC. Amino acids: CASRRQIGDNEQFF.